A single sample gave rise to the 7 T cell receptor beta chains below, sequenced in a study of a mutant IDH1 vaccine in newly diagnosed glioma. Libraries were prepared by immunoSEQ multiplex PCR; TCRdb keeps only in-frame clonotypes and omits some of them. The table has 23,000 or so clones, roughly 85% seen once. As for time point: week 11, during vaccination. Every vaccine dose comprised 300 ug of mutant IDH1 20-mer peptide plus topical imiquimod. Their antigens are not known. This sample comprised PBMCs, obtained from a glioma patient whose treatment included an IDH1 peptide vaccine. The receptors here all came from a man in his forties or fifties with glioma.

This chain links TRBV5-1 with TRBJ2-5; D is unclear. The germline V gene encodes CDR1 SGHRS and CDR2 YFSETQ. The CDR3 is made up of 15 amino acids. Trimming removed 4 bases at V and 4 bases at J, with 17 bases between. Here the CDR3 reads CASSPWSPKGETQYF. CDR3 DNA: TGCGCCAGCAGCCCCTGGAGCCCTAAGGGAGAGACCCAGTACTTC.

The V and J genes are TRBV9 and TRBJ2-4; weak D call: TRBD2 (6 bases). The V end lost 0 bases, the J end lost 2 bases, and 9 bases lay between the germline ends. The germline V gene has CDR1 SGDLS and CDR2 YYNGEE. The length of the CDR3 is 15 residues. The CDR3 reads CASSVGGNPKNIQYF. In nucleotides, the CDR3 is TGTGCCAGCAGCGTAGGCGGGAATCCCAAAAACATTCAGTACTTC.

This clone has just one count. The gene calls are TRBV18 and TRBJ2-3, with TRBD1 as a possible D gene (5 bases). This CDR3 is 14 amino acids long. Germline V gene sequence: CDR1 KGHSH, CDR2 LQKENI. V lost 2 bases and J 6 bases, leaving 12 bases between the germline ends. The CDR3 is CASSPSQVADTQYF. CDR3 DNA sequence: TGTGCCAGCTCACCATCACAGGTGGCGGATACGCAGTATTTT.

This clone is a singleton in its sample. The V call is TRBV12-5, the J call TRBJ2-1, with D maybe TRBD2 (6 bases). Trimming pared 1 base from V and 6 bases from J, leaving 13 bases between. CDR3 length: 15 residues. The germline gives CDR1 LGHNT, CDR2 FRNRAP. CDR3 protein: CASGLGGLDANEQFF. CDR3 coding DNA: TGTGCTAGTGGTTTGGGGGGACTCGACGCCAATGAGCAGTTCTTC.

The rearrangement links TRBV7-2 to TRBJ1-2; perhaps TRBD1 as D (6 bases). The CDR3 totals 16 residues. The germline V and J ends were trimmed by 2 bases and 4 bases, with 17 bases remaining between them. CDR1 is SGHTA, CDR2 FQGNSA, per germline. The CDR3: CASSLTPGRGGYGYTF. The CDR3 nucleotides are TGTGCCAGCAGCTTAACCCCTGGACGAGGGGGCTATGGCTACACCTTC.

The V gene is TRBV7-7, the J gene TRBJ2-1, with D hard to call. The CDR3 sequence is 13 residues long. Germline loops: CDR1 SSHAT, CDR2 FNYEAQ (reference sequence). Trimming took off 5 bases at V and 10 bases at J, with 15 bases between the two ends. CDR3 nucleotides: TGTGCCAGCAGCCCCGGTCTAGTCGAGGAGCAGTTCTTC. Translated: CASSPGLVEEQFF. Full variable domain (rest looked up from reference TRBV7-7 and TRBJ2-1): GAGVSQSPRYKVTKRGQDVTLRCDPISSHATLYWYQQALGQGPEFLTYFNYEAQPDKSGLPSDRFSAERPEGSISTLTIQRTEQRDSAMYRCASSPGLVEEQFFGPGTRLTVL.

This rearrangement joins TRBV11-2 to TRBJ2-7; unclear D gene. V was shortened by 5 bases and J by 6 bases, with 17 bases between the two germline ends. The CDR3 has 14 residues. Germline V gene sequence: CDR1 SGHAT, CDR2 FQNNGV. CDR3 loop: CASSPGYITSEQYV. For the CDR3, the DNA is TGTGCCAGCAGCCCGGGTTACATTACGAGCGAGCAGTACGTC.